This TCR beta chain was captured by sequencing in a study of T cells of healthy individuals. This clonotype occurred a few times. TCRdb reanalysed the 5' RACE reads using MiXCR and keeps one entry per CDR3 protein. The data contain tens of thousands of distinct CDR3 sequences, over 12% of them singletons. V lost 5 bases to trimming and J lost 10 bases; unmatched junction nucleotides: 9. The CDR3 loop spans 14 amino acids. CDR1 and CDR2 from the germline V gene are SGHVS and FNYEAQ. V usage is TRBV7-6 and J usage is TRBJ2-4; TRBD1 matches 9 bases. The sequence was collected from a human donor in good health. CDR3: CASSADTGGRIQYF. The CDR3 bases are TGTGCCAGCAGCGCAGACACAGGGGGCAGGATTCAGTACTTC.